A selection of T cell receptor beta chains follows, all from one sample in a study of regulatory T cells in long-lasting Graves disease. TCRdb ran MiXCR on the multiplex PCR reads and lists one entry per CDR3 protein. The top ten hold roughly 26% of the sample, which has under 450,000 distinct CDR3 sequences, about a quarter seen once. The sequenced sample was peripheral blood mononuclear cells (PBMCs), obtained when the disease was refractory, from a patient treated with antithyroid drugs. Receptors originate from a female donor with Graves disease. CDR3s include the opening cysteine and the closing phenylalanine or tryptophan. A D gene is named only where the DNA matches it firmly. Clone size is shown for a subset of rows, as once, few, many or a class of expanded clone.

NA many TRBJ2-7 TRBV29-1 CSVEGTANEQYF TGCAGCGTTGAAGGGACAGCGAACGAGCAGTACTTC
NA many TRBJ2-5 TRBV20-1 CSAREVAETQYF TGCAGTGCTAGAGAGGTAGCAGAGACCCAGTACTTC
NA NA TRBJ2-1 TRBV7-9 CASSIGLGFYNEQFF TGTGCCAGCAGCATAGGGTTAGGGTTCTACAATGAGCAGTTCTTC
NA NA TRBJ2-2 TRBV7-8 CASSFLGGAPNTGELFF TGTGCCAGCAGCTTTTTGGGCGGGGCCCCGAACACCGGGGAGCTGTTTTTT
NA many TRBJ2-2 TRBV29-1 CSVQRDANTGELFF TGCAGCGTACAGAGGGACGCGAACACCGGGGAGCTGTTTTTT
NA many TRBJ2-5 TRBV2 CASMPPSQETQYF TGTGCCAGCATGCCGCCCTCCCAAGAGACCCAGTACTTC
TRBD2 NA TRBJ2-1 TRBV20-1 CSANPASGSPLSYNEQFF TGCAGTGCTAACCCAGCTAGCGGGAGTCCTCTATCCTACAATGAGCAGTTCTTC
NA NA TRBJ2-5 TRBV12-3/TRBV12-4 CASSLERTVAETQYF TGTGCCAGCAGTTTAGAGAGGACAGTAGCCGAGACCCAGTACTTC
TRBD1 NA TRBJ1-2 TRBV19 CASSIPQGINYGYTF TGTGCCAGTAGTATTCCACAGGGGATTAACTATGGCTACACCTTC
NA NA TRBJ2-7 TRBV6-1 CASSGQGGAYEQYF TGTGCCAGCAGTGGACAGGGAGGAGCTTACGAGCAGTACTTC
NA NA TRBJ2-5 TRBV3-1 CASSQNRKETQYF TGTGCCAGCAGCCAAAACAGGAAAGAGACCCAGTACTTC
TRBD2 NA TRBJ2-5 TRBV29-1 CSSWSRGSGTQETQYF TGCAGCTCTTGGTCTAGAGGTAGCGGGACGCAAGAGACCCAGTACTTC
TRBD2 NA TRBJ2-7 TRBV20-1 CSAREASGRGRREQYF TGCAGTGCTAGAGAGGCTAGCGGGAGAGGCCGCCGCGAGCAGTACTTC
NA NA TRBJ2-2 TRBV3-1 CASSRPTRTVNTGELFF TGTGCCAGCAGCCGACCCACCAGGACGGTGAACACCGGGGAGCTGTTTTTT
TRBD2 many TRBJ2-2 TRBV28 CASSLAVRMDTGELFF TGTGCCAGCAGCCTAGCGGTCCGTATGGACACCGGGGAGCTGTTTTTT
NA few TRBJ1-5 TRBV24-1 CATSDYSNQPQHF TGTGCCACCAGTGACTACAGTAATCAGCCCCAGCATTTT
NA many TRBJ1-5 TRBV28 CASSLITGRSSPQHF TGTGCCAGCAGTTTAATCACAGGGAGATCAAGCCCCCAGCATTTT
NA few TRBJ1-1 TRBV20-1 CSAGPRLLNTEAFF TGCAGTGCTGGTCCAAGACTCCTTAACACTGAAGCTTTCTTT
TRBD1 many TRBJ1-1 TRBV19 CASSIDREGEAFF TGTGCCAGTAGTATCGACAGGGAGGGTGAAGCTTTCTTT
NA many TRBJ2-7 TRBV2 CASVDTNYEQYF TGTGCCAGCGTGGACACAAATTACGAGCAGTACTTC
TRBD2 many TRBJ2-7 TRBV20-1 CSARGTSGDSYEQYF TGCAGTGCTAGAGGAACTAGCGGGGACTCCTACGAGCAGTACTTC
NA many TRBJ1-6 TRBV28 CASSFRHSPLHF TGTGCCAGCAGTTTCAGGCATTCACCCCTCCACTTT
NA NA TRBJ2-7 TRBV10-2 CASSEMVTYEQYF TGCGCCAGCAGTGAGATGGTGACTTACGAGCAGTACTTC
NA NA TRBJ2-6 TRBV7-8 CASSSGRPSGANVLTF TGTGCCAGCAGCTCCGGACGGCCCTCTGGGGCCAACGTCCTGACTTTC
NA few TRBJ1-3 TRBV30 CAWMWDTIYF TGTGCCTGGATGTGGGACACCATATATTTT
TRBD1 NA TRBJ1-2 TRBV19 CAVQGDYGGYTF TGTGCCGTTCAGGGGGATTACGGTGGCTACACCTTC
TRBD2 NA TRBJ2-7 TRBV20-1 CSARPPIAGESYEQYF TGCAGTGCTCGACCGCCAATCGCGGGAGAGAGCTACGAGCAGTACTTC
TRBD1 NA TRBJ2-5 TRBV5-4 CASSSTGEKETQYF TGTGCCAGCAGCTCCACAGGGGAAAAAGAGACCCAGTACTTC